The 7 T cell receptor beta chains below come from one sample, sequenced in a study of radiation and T cells in renal cell carcinoma. Treatment reported: treatment-naive control, cytoreductive nephrectomy. Sequenced by immunoSEQ multiplex PCR; TCRdb stores in-frame clones only, minus some. The table lists fewer than 25,000 clones, over 50% of them singletons. The source was tumor tissue, collected from a patient whose treatment was nephrectomy without radiotherapy. These receptors originate from a human donor with renal cell carcinoma.

This chain joins TRBV19 and TRBJ2-3, with D possibly matching TRBD1 (6 bases). Germline CDR1 LNHDA, CDR2 SQIVND (reference sequence). The CDR3 sequence is 13 residues long. V lost 6 bases and J 2 bases, leaving 9 bases between the germline ends. Here the CDR3 DNA reads TGTGCCAGTAGCTGGACAGTCACAGATACGCAGTATTTT. Amino acids: CASSWTVTDTQYF.

The chain recombines TRBV7-2 with TRBJ2-3; 7 nucleotides agree with TRBD2. The trim removed 5 bases at V and 9 bases at J, leaving 11 bases unmatched. Germline CDR1 reads SGHTA; CDR2 reads FQGNSA. The CDR3 is made up of 14 amino acids. CDR3 in amino acids: CASSPTLTSYTQYF. The CDR3 coding sequence is TGTGCCAGCAGCCCAACCCTGACTAGCTACACGCAGTATTTT. Using reference TRBV7-2 and TRBJ2-3 for the parts outside the CDR3, the full variable domain is GAGVSQSPSNKVTEKGKDVELRCDPISGHTALYWYRQSLGQGLEFLIYFQGNSAPDKSGLPSDRFSAERTGGSVSTLTIQRTQQEDSAVYLCASSPTLTSYTQYFGPGTRLTVL.

By frequency in the sample, this clone is medium-sized. The gene calls are TRBV4-2 and TRBJ1-2, with 8 bases matching TRBD1. Germline values: CDR1 LGHNA, CDR2 YNFKEQ. The CDR3 has 16 residues. The junction had 4 bases not matched to a gene; V was cut back by 1 base and J by 0 bases. The CDR3 loop reads CASSQGRGQANYGYTF. The DNA of the CDR3 is TGTGCCAGCAGCCAAGGTCGGGGACAGGCTAACTATGGCTACACCTTC.

The chain is built from TRBV19 and TRBJ1-4, with D possibly being TRBD1 (6 bases). The CDR3 has 13 residues. Deletions cut 6 bases from V and 8 bases from J, with 13 bases between. From germline, CDR1 is LNHDA and CDR2 SQIVND (reference sequence). The DNA of the CDR3 is TGTGCCAGTAGGGCCGGACAGAACGAAAAACTGTTTTTT. It translates to CASRAGQNEKLFF.

V usage is TRBV11-2 and J usage is TRBJ2-1; 13 nucleotides line up with TRBD2. Germline V CDR1 and CDR2: SGHAT, FQNNGV. The ends lost 5 bases at V and 8 bases at J; junction bases unmatched: 12. This CDR3 has 17 amino acids. CDR3 residues: CASSARLTSGGADEQFF. In DNA form, the CDR3 reads TGTGCCAGCAGCGCCCGTCTCACTAGCGGGGGGGCCGATGAGCAGTTCTTC.

This clone appeared a single time. The CDR3 loop reads CASSVTTHTGQRDTQYF. In DNA form, the CDR3 reads TGTGCCAGCAGCGTTACTACACATACGGGGCAAAGGGATACGCAGTATTTT. The rearrangement joins TRBV2 to TRBJ2-3; either TRBD1 or TRBD2 may fit D (5 bases each). Germline CDR1 and CDR2: SNHLY and FYNNEI. The V gene lost 6 bases and the J gene lost 6 bases, with 25 bases spanning the gap. This CDR3 comprises 17 residues.

This clone appeared a few times. The J gene is TRBJ1-5, the V gene TRBV6-6; TRBD1 agrees at 7 bases. J was trimmed by 3 bases and V by 10 bases; bases with no gene match: 6. CDR1 and CDR2 from the germline V gene are MNHNY and SVGAGI (reference sequence). The CDR3 contains 13 residues. In DNA form, the CDR3 reads TGTGCCATAAGGACAGGCTTCAATCAGCCCCAGCATTTT. Translating it yields CAIRTGFNQPQHF.